Listed below are T cell receptor beta chains from one sample, sequenced in a study of T cells in Graves' hyperthyroidism and ophthalmopathy. MiXCR, run by TCRdb on the multiplex PCR reads, gives a single entry per CDR3 protein. The data show around 800,000 distinct CDR3 sequences, approximately 40% seen once. The specimen was blood. These receptors were obtained from a man younger than 35 with Graves' hyperthyroidism. Each CDR3 is given with its conserved first and last residue. A D gene is named only where the DNA matches it firmly. The size of a clone is reported for some rows only, either as once, few or many, or as a class for expanded clones.

>NA|NA|TRBJ1-5|TRBV19
CASVDRLNQPQHF
TGTGCCAGTGTGGACAGACTTAATCAGCCCCAGCATTTT
>NA|NA|TRBJ1-1|TRBV11-2
CASSPRGPNTEAFF
TGTGCCAGTTCCCCCCGGGGGCCGAACACTGAAGCTTTCTTT
>many|NA|TRBJ1-1|TRBV29-1
CSVVRGGSTEAFF
TGCAGCGTTGTGAGGGGTGGGAGTACTGAAGCTTTCTTT
>NA|NA|TRBJ2-7|TRBV20-1
CSARDGREYEQYF
TGCAGTGCTAGAGATGGCAGGGAATACGAGCAGTACTTC
>many|NA|TRBJ2-2|TRBV7-2
CASSWKAGTGELFF
TGTGCCAGCAGCTGGAAGGCGGGAACCGGGGAGCTGTTTTTT
>NA|TRBD2|TRBJ2-5|TRBV10-3
CASSTSGNWETQYF
TGTGCCAGCTCGACTAGCGGGAATTGGGAGACCCAGTACTTC
>NA|TRBD1|TRBJ1-3|TRBV6-5
CASSSPTGGTGNTIYF
TGTGCCAGCAGTTCCCCGACAGGGGGTACTGGAAACACCATATATTTT
>many|NA|TRBJ2-5|TRBV7-9
CASSFGSGTAQETQYF
TGTGCCAGCAGCTTTGGATCCGGGACTGCACAAGAGACCCAGTACTTC
>NA|TRBD2|TRBJ2-7|TRBV29-1
CSVEPFETSGRTSYEQYF
TGCAGCGTTGAACCGTTCGAAACTAGCGGGAGGACCTCCTACGAGCAGTACTTC
>once|TRBD1|TRBJ2-7|TRBV7-9
CASSSIYRGEQYF
TGCGCCAGCAGCTCTATATACAGGGGCGAGCAGTACTTC
>NA|TRBD1|TRBJ1-2|TRBV2
CASSPQGAYYGYTF
TGTGCCAGCAGTCCGCAGGGGGCTTATTATGGCTACACCTTC
>NA|TRBD1|TRBJ2-7|TRBV19
CASSIVTGGFREQYF
TGTGCCAGTAGTATCGTAACAGGGGGATTTCGCGAGCAGTACTTC
>few|TRBD1|TRBJ2-7|TRBV19
CASNYGQGDYEQYF
TGTGCCAGTAACTACGGACAGGGGGACTACGAGCAGTACTTC
>NA|TRBD1|TRBJ2-7|TRBV10-3
CAISYGTGGLEQYF
TGTGCCATCAGTTACGGGACAGGGGGCCTCGAGCAGTACTTC
>few|TRBD1|TRBJ1-1|TRBV19
CASSWDRTMNTEAFF
TGTGCCAGTAGTTGGGACAGAACTATGAACACTGAAGCTTTCTTT
>NA|TRBD1|TRBJ1-6|TRBV6-5
CAISYARLGQGAGSPLHF
TGTGCCATCAGTTACGCGAGGCTGGGACAGGGGGCAGGTTCACCCCTCCACTTT
>few|NA|TRBJ1-1|TRBV12-3/TRBV12-4
CASSTPPRNTEAFF
TGTGCCAGCAGTACCCCCCCAAGGAACACTGAAGCTTTCTTT
>NA|TRBD2|TRBJ2-7|TRBV7-6
CASSYTSGRAEQYF
TGTGCCAGCAGTTACACTAGTGGGAGGGCCGAGCAGTACTTC
>few|NA|TRBJ1-5|TRBV19
CASSIPRHQKPNQPQHF
TGTGCCAGTAGTATACCCCGACACCAAAAACCCAATCAGCCCCAGCATTTT
>few|NA|TRBJ2-5|TRBV6-6
CASSYSKGEPGF
TGTGCCAGCAGTTACTCGAAGGGGGAGCCGGGCTTC
>few|NA|TRBJ1-6|TRBV6-4
CASSEGGAPLHF
TGTGCCAGCAGTGAGGGGGGTGCACCCCTCCACTTT
>NA|NA|TRBJ2-7|TRBV7-7
CASSLVGGREQYF
TGTGCTAGCTCCCTTGTCGGGGGTCGCGAGCAGTACTTC
>NA|TRBD2|TRBJ2-5|TRBV7-6
CASSLAGLALQETQYF
TGTGCTAGCAGCTTAGCGGGACTAGCCCTACAAGAGACCCAGTACTTC
>few|TRBD1|TRBJ1-3|TRBV29-1
CSVERGLGNTIYF
TGCAGCGTTGAAAGGGGGCTAGGAAACACCATATATTTT
>NA|TRBD1|TRBJ1-3|TRBV7-9
CASSTSTGEEGNTIYF
TGTGCCAGCAGCACTTCTACAGGGGAGGAAGGAAACACCATATATTTT
>many|NA|TRBJ1-2|TRBV5-6
CASNSGESYGYTF
TGTGCCAGCAACTCAGGGGAAAGCTATGGCTACACCTTC
>many|NA|TRBJ2-5|TRBV7-9
CASSTMFDSQRVTQYF
TGTGCCAGCAGCACGATGTTTGACAGCCAGCGAGTGACCCAGTACTTC
>few|NA|TRBJ1-1|TRBV12-3/TRBV12-4
CASSHSGRGTEAFF
TGTGCCAGCAGCCACTCAGGGAGAGGCACTGAAGCTTTCTTT
>many|TRBD1|TRBJ1-2|TRBV29-1
CSAPDREVAYGYTF
TGCAGCGCCCCTGACAGGGAGGTCGCCTATGGCTACACCTTC
>many|NA|TRBJ1-1|TRBV12-3/TRBV12-4
CASSLNRQAFF
TGTGCCAGCAGTTTGAACAGACAAGCTTTCTTT
>NA|TRBD2|TRBJ2-5|TRBV6-5
CASSPAGVWETQYF
TGTGCCAGCAGCCCAGCGGGAGTATGGGAGACCCAGTACTTC
>NA|TRBD1|TRBJ2-7|TRBV13
CASSLGWRTGMYEQYF
TGTGCCAGCAGCTTAGGGTGGCGGACAGGGATGTACGAGCAGTACTTC
>many|NA|TRBJ2-7|TRBV10-3
CAISDTERGLYEQYF
TGTGCCATCAGTGACACGGAGAGGGGTCTCTACGAGCAGTACTTC
>many|NA|TRBJ2-2|TRBV20-1
CSAREGSHANTGELFF
TGCAGTGCTAGAGAGGGCAGTCACGCGAACACCGGGGAGCTGTTTTTT
>NA|TRBD2|TRBJ2-7|TRBV7-9
CASNGGLAGNSYEQYF
TGTGCCAGCAACGGGGGACTAGCGGGGAACTCCTACGAGCAGTACTTC
>NA|NA|TRBJ1-1|TRBV4-1
CASSQESGRDTEAFF
TGCGCCAGCAGCCAAGAGTCAGGGAGGGACACTGAAGCTTTCTTT
>many|NA|TRBJ1-1|TRBV25-1
CASSEYDHETEAFF
TGTGCCAGCAGTGAATATGACCACGAAACTGAAGCTTTCTTT
>once|NA|TRBJ2-6|TRBV12-3/TRBV12-4
CASSPKAGLTSGANVLTF
TGTGCCAGCTCACCAAAAGCAGGCTTAACCTCTGGGGCCAACGTCCTGACTTTC
>many|NA|TRBJ1-1|TRBV2
CASSSDWKSTEAFF
TGTGCCAGCAGTTCAGATTGGAAGAGCACTGAAGCTTTCTTT
>many|NA|TRBJ1-5|TRBV24-1
CATSDGGGPNQPQHF
TGTGCCACCAGTGATGGGGGCGGCCCAAATCAGCCCCAGCATTTT
>NA|NA|TRBJ1-4|TRBV12-3/TRBV12-4
CASSVFEPGGEKLFF
TGTGCCAGCAGTGTCTTCGAACCGGGAGGTGAAAAACTGTTTTTT
>many|NA|TRBJ1-2|TRBV11-2
CASSLNAYGYTF
TGTGCCAGCAGCTTGAACGCCTATGGCTACACCTTC
>many|TRBD1|TRBJ1-5|TRBV19
CASSTPGQSLYQPQHF
TGTGCCAGTAGCACTCCGGGACAGAGCCTTTATCAGCCCCAGCATTTT
>NA|NA|TRBJ1-1|TRBV7-3
CASSSDGRMNTEAFF
TGTGCCAGCAGCTCTGACGGACGCATGAACACTGAAGCTTTCTTT
>NA|TRBD1|TRBJ2-2|TRBV7-8
CASSPWTGPDTGELFF
TGTGCCAGCAGCCCGTGGACAGGGCCAGACACCGGGGAGCTGTTTTTT
>NA|TRBD2|TRBJ2-2|TRBV19
CASNSGAGHTGELFF
TGTGCCAGTAATTCAGGAGCGGGACACACCGGGGAGCTGTTTTTT
>few|NA|TRBJ1-2|TRBV6-1
CVSAVANNYGYTF
TGTGTCTCAGCTGTAGCTAATAACTATGGCTACACCTTC
>NA|NA|TRBJ1-1|TRBV25-1
CASSLRTLNTEAFF
TGTGCCAGCAGTTTGAGGACACTGAACACTGAAGCTTTCTTT
>many|TRBD1|TRBJ1-3|TRBV13
CASSRTGGGNTIYF
TGTGCCAGCAGCAGGACAGGAGGCGGAAACACCATATATTTT
>few|TRBD1|TRBJ2-7|TRBV25-1
CASSLTPGQGPNEQYF
TGTGCCAGCAGTTTAACTCCGGGACAGGGGCCCAACGAGCAGTACTTC
>NA|NA|TRBJ1-1|TRBV9
CASSVGPAPPAKTEAFF
TGTGCCAGCAGCGTAGGGCCAGCCCCACCCGCTAAGACTGAAGCTTTCTTT
>NA|TRBD1|TRBJ1-5|TRBV20-1
CSASRTWTGATNQPQHF
TGCAGTGCCAGCAGGACGTGGACAGGGGCGACTAATCAGCCCCAGCATTTT
>many|TRBD1|TRBJ2-2|TRBV29-1
CSVVQGATGELFF
TGCAGCGTTGTCCAGGGGGCCACCGGGGAGCTGTTTTTT
>few|TRBD1|TRBJ1-1|TRBV20-1
CSARLGGRAEAFF
TGCAGTGCTAGATTAGGGGGCAGGGCTGAAGCTTTCTTT
>NA|NA|TRBJ2-6|TRBV19
CASRMGFPGANVLTF
TGTGCCAGTAGGATGGGGTTTCCTGGGGCCAACGTCCTGACTTTC
>NA|TRBD1|TRBJ1-5|TRBV7-8
CASSFGTGYLGSNQPQHF
TGTGCCAGCAGCTTCGGGACAGGGTATCTTGGAAGCAATCAGCCCCAGCATTTT
>NA|NA|TRBJ2-7|TRBV6-5
CASSALQTQGPEQYF
TGTGCCAGCAGTGCACTCCAAACCCAGGGGCCCGAGCAGTACTTC
>many|NA|TRBJ1-2|TRBV20-1
CSAIQGPYGYTF
TGCAGTGCTATACAGGGACCCTATGGCTACACCTTC
>NA|NA|TRBJ1-1|TRBV29-1
CSVSCGLNTEAFF
TGCAGCGTTAGTTGTGGGCTGAACACTGAAGCTTTCTTT
>many|NA|TRBJ2-2|TRBV10-2
CASSDRLNRDDGELFF
TGCGCCAGCAGCGACCGATTGAACAGGGATGACGGGGAGCTGTTTTTT